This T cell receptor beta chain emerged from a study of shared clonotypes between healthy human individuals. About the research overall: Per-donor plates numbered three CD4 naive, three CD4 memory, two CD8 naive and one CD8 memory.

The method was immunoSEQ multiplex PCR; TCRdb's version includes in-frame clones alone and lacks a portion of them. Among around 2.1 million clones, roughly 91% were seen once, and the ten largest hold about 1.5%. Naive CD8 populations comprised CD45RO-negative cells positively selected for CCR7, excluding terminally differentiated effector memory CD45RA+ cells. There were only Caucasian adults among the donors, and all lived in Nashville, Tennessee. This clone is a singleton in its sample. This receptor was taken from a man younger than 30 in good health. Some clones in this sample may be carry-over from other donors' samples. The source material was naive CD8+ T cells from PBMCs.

In nucleotides, the CDR3 is TGTGCCACCAGCAGAGATCAGTGGGGGGGCGCGAAGAATGAGCAGTTCTTC. It is translated as CATSRDQWGGAKNEQFF. V and J are TRBV15 and TRBJ2-1; a weak D match, TRBD2 (7 bases). The CDR3 has 17 residues. Between the trimmed V and J ends, which lost 0 bases and 7 bases, there was a span of 19 bases. The germline V gene has CDR1 LNHNV and CDR2 YYDKDF (reference sequence).